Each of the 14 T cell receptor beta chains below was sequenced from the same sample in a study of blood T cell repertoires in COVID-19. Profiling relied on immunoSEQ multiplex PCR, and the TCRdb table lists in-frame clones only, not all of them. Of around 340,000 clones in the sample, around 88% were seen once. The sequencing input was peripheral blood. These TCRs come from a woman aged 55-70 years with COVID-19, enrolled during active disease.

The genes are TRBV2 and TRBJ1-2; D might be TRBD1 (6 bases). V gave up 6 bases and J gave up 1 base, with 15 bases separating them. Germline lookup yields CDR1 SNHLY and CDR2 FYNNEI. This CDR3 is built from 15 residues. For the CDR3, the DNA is TGTGCCAGCAGCCAACAGGGCGCCTTTAACTATGGCTACACCTTC. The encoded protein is CASSQQGAFNYGYTF.

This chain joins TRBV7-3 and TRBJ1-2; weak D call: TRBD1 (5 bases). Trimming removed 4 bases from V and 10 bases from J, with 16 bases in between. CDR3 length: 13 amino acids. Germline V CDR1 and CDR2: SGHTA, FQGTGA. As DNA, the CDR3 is TGTGCCAGCAGCTCCACCCGGCAGGGTGTCTACACCTTC. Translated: CASSSTRQGVYTF.

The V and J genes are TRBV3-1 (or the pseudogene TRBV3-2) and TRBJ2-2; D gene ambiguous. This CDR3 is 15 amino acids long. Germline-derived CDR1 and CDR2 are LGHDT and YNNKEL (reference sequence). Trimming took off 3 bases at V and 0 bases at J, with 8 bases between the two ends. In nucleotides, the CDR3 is TGTGCCAGCAGCCATTACAGATCGAACACCGGGGAGCTGTTTTTT. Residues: CASSHYRSNTGELFF.

CDR3 amino acids: CASSYTVKNTEAFF. CDR3 nucleotide sequence: TGTGCCAGCTCATACACAGTGAAGAACACTGAAGCTTTCTTT. This chain uses TRBV18 with TRBJ1-1, with D unresolved. Germline values: CDR1 KGHSH, CDR2 LQKENI. V lost 5 bases, J lost 1 base, and 11 bases lay in between. The CDR3 runs to 14 residues.

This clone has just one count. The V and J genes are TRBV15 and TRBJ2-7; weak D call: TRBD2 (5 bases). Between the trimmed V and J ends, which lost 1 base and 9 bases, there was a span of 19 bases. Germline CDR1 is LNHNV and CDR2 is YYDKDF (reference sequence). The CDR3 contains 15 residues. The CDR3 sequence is CATSRVSSPNPGQYF. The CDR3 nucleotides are TGTGCCACCAGCAGAGTTTCTAGCCCTAACCCTGGGCAGTACTTC.

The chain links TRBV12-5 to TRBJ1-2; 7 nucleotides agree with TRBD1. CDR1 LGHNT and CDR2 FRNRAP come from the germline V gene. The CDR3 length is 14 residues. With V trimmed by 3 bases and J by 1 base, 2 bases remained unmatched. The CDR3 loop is CASGFRDSNYGYTF. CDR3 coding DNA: TGTGCTAGTGGTTTCCGGGACAGTAACTATGGCTACACCTTC.

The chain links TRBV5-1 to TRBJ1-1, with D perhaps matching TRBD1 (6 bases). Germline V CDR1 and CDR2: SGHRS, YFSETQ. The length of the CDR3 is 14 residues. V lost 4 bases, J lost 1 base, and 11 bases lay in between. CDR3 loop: CASSALQGNTEAFF. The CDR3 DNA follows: TGCGCCAGCAGCGCACTACAGGGGAACACTGAAGCTTTCTTT. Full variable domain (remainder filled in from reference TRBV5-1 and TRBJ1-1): KAGVTQTPRYLIKTRGQQVTLSCSPISGHRSVSWYQQTPGQGLQFLFEYFSETQRNKGNFPGRFSGRQFSNSRSEMNVSTLELGDSALYLCASSALQGNTEAFFGQGTRLTVV.

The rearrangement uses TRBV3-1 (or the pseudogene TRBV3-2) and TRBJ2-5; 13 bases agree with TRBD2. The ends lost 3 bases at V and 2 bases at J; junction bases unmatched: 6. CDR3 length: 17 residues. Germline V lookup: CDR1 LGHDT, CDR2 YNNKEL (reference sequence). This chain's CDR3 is CASSQGRLAGGQETQYF. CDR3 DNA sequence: TGTGCCAGCAGCCAGGGACGACTAGCGGGGGGTCAAGAGACCCAGTACTTC.

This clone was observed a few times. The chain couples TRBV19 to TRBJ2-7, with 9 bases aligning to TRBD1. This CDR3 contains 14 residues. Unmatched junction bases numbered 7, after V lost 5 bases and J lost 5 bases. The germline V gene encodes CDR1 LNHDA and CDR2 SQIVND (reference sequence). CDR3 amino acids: CASSLTGGVNEQYF. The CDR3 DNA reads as TGTGCCAGTAGTCTTACAGGGGGCGTGAACGAGCAGTACTTC.

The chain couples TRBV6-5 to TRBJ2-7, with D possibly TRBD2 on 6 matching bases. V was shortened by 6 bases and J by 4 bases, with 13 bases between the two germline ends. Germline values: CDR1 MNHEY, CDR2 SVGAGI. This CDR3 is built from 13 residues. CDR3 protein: CASRVTGLYEQYF. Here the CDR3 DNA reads TGTGCCAGCAGAGTGACGGGACTTTACGAGCAGTACTTC.

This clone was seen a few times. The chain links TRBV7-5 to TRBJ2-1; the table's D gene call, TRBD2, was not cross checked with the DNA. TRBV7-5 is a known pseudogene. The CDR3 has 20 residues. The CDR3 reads CARSFRGLAGGKPLCNEQFF. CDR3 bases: TGTGCCAGAAGCTTTAGAGGACTAGCGGGGGGCAAACCGTTATGCAATGAGCAGTTCTTC.

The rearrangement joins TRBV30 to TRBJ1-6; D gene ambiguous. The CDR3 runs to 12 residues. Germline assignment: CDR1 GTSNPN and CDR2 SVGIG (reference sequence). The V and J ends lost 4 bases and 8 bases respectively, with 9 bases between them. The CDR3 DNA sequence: TGTGCCTGGACCCCCGGGGATTCACCCCTCCACTTT. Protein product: CAWTPGDSPLHF.

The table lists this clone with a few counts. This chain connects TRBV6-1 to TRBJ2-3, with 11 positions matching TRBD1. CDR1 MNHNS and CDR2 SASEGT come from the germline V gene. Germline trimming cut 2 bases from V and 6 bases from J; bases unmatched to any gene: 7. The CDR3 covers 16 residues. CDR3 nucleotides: TGTGCCAGCAGTGAACGGAGGACAGGGGGCATCGATACGCAGTATTTT. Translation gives CASSERRTGGIDTQYF.

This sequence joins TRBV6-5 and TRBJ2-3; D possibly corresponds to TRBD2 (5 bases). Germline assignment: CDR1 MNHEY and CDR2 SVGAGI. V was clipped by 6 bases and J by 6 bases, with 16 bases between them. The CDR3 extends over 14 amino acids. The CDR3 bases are TGTGCCAGCAGGACGGGGTTTCAAGGGGATACGCAGTATTTT. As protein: CASRTGFQGDTQYF.